The rows below give T cell receptor beta chains drawn from one sample of a study of early T cells in non-severe SARS-CoV-2 infection. TCRdb reprocessed the 5' RACE reads via MiXCR and lists one record per CDR3 protein. The table has some 25,000 distinct CDR3 sequences, 4.5% to 5.5% seen once. Input material: whole blood. These receptors were obtained from an adult who was a healthcare worker with PCR-confirmed SARS-CoV-2 infection or an uninfected control (not recorded which). CDR3s include the opening cysteine and the closing phenylalanine or tryptophan. A D gene is named only where the DNA matches it firmly. Where a row states a size, it is once, few, many or the class of an expanded clone; other rows omit it.

CASRKEAVLGQGSGYTF	TGTGCCAGCAGAAAGGAGGCGGTTTTGGGACAGGGTAGCGGCTACACCTTC	TRBD1	TRBV7-9	TRBJ1-2	.
CASSLDGRAAGELFF	TGTGCCAGCAGCTTAGACGGGAGGGCCGCCGGGGAGCTGTTTTTT	TRBD2	TRBV7-3	TRBJ2-2	many
CASSIFSSGESYEQYF	TGTGCCAGTAGTATTTTCTCTAGCGGGGAATCCTACGAGCAGTACTTC	TRBD2	TRBV19	TRBJ2-7	many
CASSAGQGAGEQYF	TGTGCCAGCAGCGCCGGACAGGGGGCAGGGGAGCAGTACTTC	TRBD1	TRBV9	TRBJ2-7	many
CSVSRYEAFF	TGCAGCGTTTCACGGTATGAAGCTTTCTTT	.	TRBV29-1	TRBJ1-1	many
CACATGFSPLHF	TGTGCCTGCGCGACAGGGTTTTCACCCCTCCACTTT	TRBD1	TRBV6-6	TRBJ1-6	many
CRPGQGDTEAFF	TGCAGGCCAGGACAGGGGGACACTGAAGCTTTCTTT	TRBD1	TRBV20-1	TRBJ1-1	many
CSARPYADTQYF	TGCAGTGCTAGACCCTACGCAGATACGCAGTATTTT	.	TRBV20-1	TRBJ2-3	few
CSARDSRARTQETQYF	TGCAGTGCTAGAGATAGCAGGGCTAGAACCCAAGAGACCCAGTACTTC	.	TRBV20-1	TRBJ2-5	many
CSVSTPSKYEQYF	TGCAGCGTTAGTACCCCTAGCAAGTACGAGCAGTACTTC	.	TRBV29-1	TRBJ2-7	.
CASRVQREGDYEQYF	TGTGCCAGCAGGGTCCAAAGGGAAGGGGACTACGAGCAGTACTTC	.	TRBV6-5	TRBJ2-7	many
CASSLLRGGNEQFF	TGTGCCAGCAGCTTACTCAGGGGAGGCAATGAGCAGTTCTTC	.	TRBV7-6	TRBJ2-1	.
CSGDRGLNTDTQYF	TGCAGTGGAGACAGGGGGCTAAACACAGATACGCAGTATTTT	TRBD1	TRBV20-1	TRBJ2-3	many
CASSRGQVAYEQYF	TGTGCCAGCAGTCGCGGACAGGTGGCCTACGAGCAGTACTTC	TRBD1	TRBV12-3/TRBV12-4	TRBJ2-7	.
CASSLTADPGRYYNEQFF	TGTGCCAGCAGCTTAACAGCCGATCCGGGACGGTACTACAATGAGCAGTTCTTC	.	TRBV7-3	TRBJ2-1	many
CAWSDSGANVLTF	TGTGCCTGGAGTGACTCTGGGGCCAACGTCCTGACTTTC	.	TRBV30	TRBJ2-6	few
CASSFAQSSYEQYF	TGTGCCAGCAGCTTTGCCCAGAGCTCCTACGAGCAGTACTTC	.	TRBV7-9	TRBJ2-7	many
CASGSGTSGRDEQFF	TGTGCTAGTGGTTCCGGGACTAGCGGGAGGGATGAACAGTTCTTC	TRBD2	TRBV12-5	TRBJ2-1	many
CASSQDSWGEQFF	TGTGCCAGCAGCCAAGACTCTTGGGGTGAGCAGTTCTTC	.	TRBV14	TRBJ2-1	many
CASSQEEGFTGELFF	TGCGCCAGCAGCCAAGAAGAGGGATTCACCGGGGAGCTGTTTTTT	.	TRBV4-1	TRBJ2-2	once
CASSLAGGLPYEQYF	TGTGCCAGCAGCTTAGCGGGGGGTTTGCCCTACGAGCAGTACTTC	.	TRBV7-9	TRBJ2-7	many
CASSILAGDDTGELFF	TGTGCCAGCAGCATACTAGCGGGAGACGACACCGGGGAGCTGTTTTTT	TRBD2	TRBV7-6	TRBJ2-2	many
CASSFRGENYEQYF	TGTGCCAGCAGTTTTAGAGGCGAGAACTACGAGCAGTACTTC	.	TRBV28	TRBJ2-7	many
CASWASRNTEAFF	TGTGCCAGTTGGGCGAGCAGGAACACTGAAGCTTTCTTT	.	TRBV7-9	TRBJ1-1	many
CASSPFSFRESSYEQYF	TGTGCCAGCAGCCCGTTCTCATTCCGGGAGAGCTCCTACGAGCAGTACTTC	.	TRBV27	TRBJ2-7	many
CASSFLTGGPGELFF	TGTGCCAGCAGCTTTCTGACCGGGGGCCCCGGGGAGCTGTTTTTT	.	TRBV11-2	TRBJ2-2	many
CASSPAEGDTQYF	TGCGCCAGCAGCCCAGCCGAGGGAGATACGCAGTATTTT	.	TRBV4-3	TRBJ2-3	.
CATSRARGDTQYF	TGTGCCACCAGCAGGGCTCGGGGCGATACGCAGTATTTT	.	TRBV15	TRBJ2-3	many
CATAGTSGNTGELFF	TGTGCCACCGCTGGGACTAGTGGGAACACCGGGGAGCTGTTTTTT	TRBD2	TRBV24-1	TRBJ2-2	.
CASSQETSETYEQYF	TGTGCCAGCAGCCAAGAAACTAGCGAGACATACGAGCAGTACTTC	TRBD2	TRBV3-1	TRBJ2-7	many
CASSRAGTGDIETQYF	TGTGCCAGCAGCCGAGCCGGGACAGGGGATATAGAGACCCAGTACTTC	TRBD1	TRBV5-4	TRBJ2-5	many
CASRRGGSYEQYF	TGTGCCAGCAGGCGGGGAGGGAGCTACGAGCAGTACTTC	TRBD2	TRBV25-1	TRBJ2-7	many